Sequencing of this TCR beta chain was carried out in a study of T-cell memory formation after mild COVID-19. Only a few counts were recorded for this clonotype. TCRdb recomputed calls from the 5' RACE reads with MiXCR, one row per CDR3 protein. The repertoire holds about 140,000 distinct CDR3 sequences, with approximately 14% as singletons. The receptor's source is an adult woman who had mild COVID-19 (a few samples of this study predate the infection). Cell type and time point are not known. Specimen: PBMCs or a T cell subset sorted from them (not recorded which).

The CDR3 region is CASSQAKGEQFF. The DNA of the CDR3 is TGTGCCAGCAGCCAAGCGAAGGGAGAGCAGTTCTTC. The rearrangement joins TRBV4-2 to TRBJ2-1; D gene uncertain. The CDR3 runs 12 residues. Trimming shortened V by 1 base and J by 10 bases, and 8 bases separated the two germline ends. Looked up from germline, CDR1 is LGHNA and CDR2 is YNFKEQ.